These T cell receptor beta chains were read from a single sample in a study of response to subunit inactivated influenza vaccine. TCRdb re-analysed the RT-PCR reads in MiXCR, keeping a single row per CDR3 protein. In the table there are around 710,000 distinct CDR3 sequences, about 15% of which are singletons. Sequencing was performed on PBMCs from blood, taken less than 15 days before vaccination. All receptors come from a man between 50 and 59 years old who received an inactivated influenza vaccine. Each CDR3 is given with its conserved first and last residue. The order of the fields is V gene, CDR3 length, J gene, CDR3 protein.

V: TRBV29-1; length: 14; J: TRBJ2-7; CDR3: CSTAGGTGNYEQYF
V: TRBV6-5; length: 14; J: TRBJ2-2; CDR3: CASSYSDPTGELFF
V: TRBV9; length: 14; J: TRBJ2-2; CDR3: CASSVVWDTGELFF
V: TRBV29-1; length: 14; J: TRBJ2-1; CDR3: CSVEERDRYRGQFF
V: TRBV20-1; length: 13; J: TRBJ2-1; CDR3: CSARGGLGSEQFF
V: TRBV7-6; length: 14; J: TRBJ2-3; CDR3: CASSPEAATDTQYF
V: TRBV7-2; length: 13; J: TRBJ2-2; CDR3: CASSLLGVGELFF
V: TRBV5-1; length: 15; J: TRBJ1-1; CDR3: CASSLARLGGTEAFF
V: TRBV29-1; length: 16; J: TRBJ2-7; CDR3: CSVVSYGLAVTYEQYF
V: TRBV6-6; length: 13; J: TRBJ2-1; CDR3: CASRGTEWNEQFF
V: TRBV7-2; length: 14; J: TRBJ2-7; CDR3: CASSFGDSEGEQYF
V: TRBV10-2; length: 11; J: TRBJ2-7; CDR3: CATYDSYEQYF
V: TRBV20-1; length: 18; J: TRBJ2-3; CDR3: CSARDGGGASGISDTQYF
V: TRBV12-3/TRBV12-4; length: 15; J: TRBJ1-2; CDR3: CASTPSWGAYYGYTF
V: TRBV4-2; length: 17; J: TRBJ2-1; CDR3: CASSQDLRGGPRDEQFF
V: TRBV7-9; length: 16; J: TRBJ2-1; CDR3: CASSRLAGGPNNEQFF
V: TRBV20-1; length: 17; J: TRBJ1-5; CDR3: CSARDGETLRSNQPQHF
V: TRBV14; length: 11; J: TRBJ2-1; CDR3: CASSRGPEQFF
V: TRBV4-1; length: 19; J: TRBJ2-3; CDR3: CASSPPLGTGRSSTDTQYF
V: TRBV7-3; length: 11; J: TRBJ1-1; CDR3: CASSLGWAAFF
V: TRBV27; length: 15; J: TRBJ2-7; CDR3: CASSLSGGLVYEQYF
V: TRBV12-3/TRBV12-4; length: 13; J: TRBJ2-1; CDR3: CASSFGARNEQFF